This T cell receptor beta chain was profiled in a study of regulatory T cells in long-lasting Graves disease. The table lists this clonotype with a few counts. The antigen is not known. Relying on iRepertoire HTBI primers and Arm-PCR of CDR3 regions, the team built TCR beta libraries. TCRdb processed the multiplex PCR reads anew with MiXCR; each CDR3 protein has one entry. The sample has about 240,000 distinct CDR3 sequences; over 20% are singletons. Trimming cost V 6 bases and J 5 bases; bases outside gene matches: 10. The germline V gene has CDR1 SGHTS and CDR2 YDEGEE. CDR3 length: 14 amino acids. The study's findings and limits: TRBV28, TRBJ1-2 and TRBJ2-5 were segments that persistent disease favored. Among the persistent patients, some 2,900 public clonotypes were shared, more than the 950 to 1,000 shared among new patients.

Described time point: newly diagnosed GD, antithyroid drugs for less than 3 months. Extracted PBMC RNA gave rise to the TCR library. Patients were from an endocrinology department in Xi'an, China. As collected, the peripheral blood samples measured nine milliliters each and went into EDTA tubes. This chain links TRBV5-8 with TRBJ1-1; 7 nucleotides agree with TRBD1. Sequenced material: peripheral blood mononuclear cells (PBMCs), taken at new diagnosis, from a patient treated with antithyroid drugs. This clonotype originated in a female donor with Graves disease. CDR3 in amino acids: CASKGGRGNTEAFF. CDR3 bases: TGTGCCAGCAAGGGGGGCAGGGGGAATACTGAAGCTTTCTTT.